The 2 T cell receptor beta chains below come from one sample, sequenced in a study of shared clonotypes between healthy human individuals. Data came from immunoSEQ multiplex PCR; TCRdb stores just in-frame clones and leaves some out. This table has about 1.1 million clones, around 78% appearing once. Sequences were obtained from memory CD4+ T cells from PBMCs. The subset is: CD45RA-negative fraction. The receptor set was obtained from a man between 18 and 35 years old in good health. Some clones in this sample may be carry-over from other donors' samples.

The V call is TRBV29-1, the J call TRBJ2-3; D is possibly TRBD1 (5 bases). Germline V gene data show CDR1 as SQVTM and CDR2 as ANQGSEA. With 5 bases removed from V and 1 base from J, the gap between germline ends came to 16 bases. This CDR3 spans 15 amino acids. The CDR3 DNA sequence: TGCAGCGTTAGGGGTAAGGCAGGGCGCACAGATACGCAGTATTTT. Encoded protein: CSVRGKAGRTDTQYF.

Here the CDR3 reads CASSRRDRNTEAFF. The DNA of the CDR3 is TGTGCCAGCAGTCGCCGGGACAGGAACACTGAAGCTTTCTTT. The chain carries TRBV6-5 and TRBJ1-1, with 7 bases aligning to TRBD1. The junction had 4 bases not matched to a gene; V was cut back by 5 bases and J by 1 base. The CDR3 length is 14 residues. Germline V lookup: CDR1 MNHEY, CDR2 SVGAGI.